The 31 T cell receptor beta chains below were found in one sample sequenced in a study of neurological immune-mediated disorders (dated by TCRdb to 2018 to 2020). Libraries were built with 5' RACE. Sequencing was carried out with an Illumina HiSeq 2500. The public reads were reanalyzed by TCRdb: fastp trimming at Q25, MiXCR alignment, in-frame beta chains only. Each entry is one CDR3 protein sequence, shown with its most common DNA and genes. The sample table contains roughly 60,000 distinct CDR3 sequences; only one count was recorded for approximately 10% of them. Clones ranked in the top ten supply over 1.5% of the sample. Sequenced: PBMCs. Receptors were obtained from a man in his sixties in good health.

This clonotype was detected ten times or more. The chain is built from TRBV15 and TRBJ1-1; 8 nucleotides align to TRBD1. Germline V lookup: CDR1 LNHNV, CDR2 YYDKDF (reference sequence). There are 13 residues in the CDR3. V was pared by 0 bases and J by 10 bases, with 4 bases of the junction left unmatched. CDR3 in amino acids: CATSRDSTGGAFF. Here the CDR3 DNA reads TGTGCCACCAGCAGAGATTCAACAGGGGGAGCTTTCTTT.

This clonotype has a count of ten or more. The chain has TRBV14 and TRBJ2-1, with TRBD1 matching over 8 bases. After removal of 4 bases from V and 5 bases from J, the junction contained 7 bases not matched to a gene. CDR1 and CDR2 (germline): SGHDN, FVKESK. CDR3 length equals 15 residues. Here the CDR3 DNA reads TGTGCCAGCAGCCCGGACAGGGTGAGAGACAATGAGCAGTTCTTC. Amino acids: CASSPDRVRDNEQFF.

This clonotype was recorded many times. The chain has TRBV9 and TRBJ1-4; TRBD1 aligns across 9 bases. V dropped 4 bases and J dropped 8; count of bases not matched to a gene: 6. The CDR3 is made up of 14 amino acids. The V gene's germline CDR1 is SGDLS and CDR2 YYNGEE. DNA of the CDR3: TGTGCCAGCAGCCGGAGGGGACAGGGAGAAAAACTGTTTTTT. It codes for CASSRRGQGEKLFF.

V gene TRBV7-9 combines with J gene TRBJ2-5, with D tentatively TRBD1 (5 bases). CDR1 is SEHNR and CDR2 is FQNEAQ in the germline V gene (reference sequence). Trimming removed 8 bases from V and 5 bases from J, with 21 bases in between. There are 15 residues in the CDR3. The CDR3 DNA reads TGTGCCAGCGGTCCACATGGGCCAGGGATGGAGACCCAGTACTTC. Its protein is CASGPHGPGMETQYF.

This clonotype came up many times. Here the CDR3 DNA reads TGCGCCAGCAGCCATGGCGGGGCAGACAACTATGGCTACACCTTC. Amino acid sequence: CASSHGGADNYGYTF. This chain connects TRBV5-1 to TRBJ1-2, with D tentatively TRBD1 (5 bases). V was clipped by 4 bases and J by 2 bases, with 15 bases between them. CDR1 and CDR2 from the germline V gene are SGHRS and YFSETQ. CDR3 length equals 15 residues.

This clonotype was seen at least ten times. This chain uses TRBV7-2 with TRBJ2-3; D gene unclear. Trimming cost V 5 bases and J 6 bases, with 21 bases left between them. In germline, CDR1 is SGHTA, CDR2 FQGNSA. This CDR3 region has 16 residues. The CDR3 DNA is TGTGCCAGCAGCCCAACGCACGGGCTAGTAGTGGATACGCAGTATTTT. This translates into CASSPTHGLVVDTQYF.

This clonotype was picked up many times. The chain links TRBV6-1 to TRBJ1-6; maybe TRBD1 (5 bases). V gave up 3 bases and J gave up 9 bases, with 12 bases separating them. The CDR3 has 14 amino acids. Germline-derived CDR1 and CDR2 are MNHNS and SASEGT. The chain's CDR3 is CASSEWGTSSPLHF. The CDR3 DNA reads as TGTGCCAGCAGTGAGTGGGGGACTTCTTCACCCCTCCACTTT.

The sample holds many counts of this clonotype. The rearrangement links TRBV20-1 to TRBJ2-3, with 9 positions matching TRBD2. With 5 bases clipped from V and 2 bases from J, the junction kept 11 bases outside the gene matches. The CDR3 totals 16 residues. The germline CDR1 and CDR2 sequences are DFQATT and SNEGSKA (reference sequence). Here the CDR3 DNA reads TGCAGTGCTGAGATCACTAGCGGGCGTTACACAGATACGCAGTATTTT. Protein: CSAEITSGRYTDTQYF.

The rearrangement links TRBV5-5 to TRBJ1-1, with a weak D call TRBD1 (6 bases). Germline V CDR1 and CDR2: SGHKS, YYEKEE (reference sequence). This CDR3 contains 14 residues. Trimming took off 1 base at V and 2 bases at J, with 9 bases between the two ends. CDR3 residues: CASSLFGGNTEAFF. CDR3 coding DNA: TGTGCCAGCAGCTTGTTCGGGGGCAACACTGAAGCTTTCTTT.

The table lists this clonotype with many counts. The chain links TRBV3-1 to TRBJ2-7; TRBD1 aligns across 8 bases. V gave up 3 bases and J gave up 2 bases; unmatched junction bases: 9. The CDR3 runs to 16 residues. Germline CDR1 and CDR2: LGHDT and YNNKEL (reference sequence). The CDR3 DNA sequence: TGTGCCAGCAGCCAGTTGTGGACAGGGAGTCCCTACGAGCAGTACTTC. Its protein product is CASSQLWTGSPYEQYF.

There are many counts of this clonotype. The chain has TRBV29-1 and TRBJ2-7, with D tentatively TRBD2 (6 bases). Trimming pared 3 bases from V and 0 bases from J, leaving 12 bases between. The CDR3 length is 14 residues. From germline, CDR1 is SQVTM and CDR2 ANQGSEA. The CDR3 nucleotides read TGCAGCGTTGAGGAGGGGTCAAGCTCCTACGAGCAGTACTTC. The encoded protein is CSVEEGSSSYEQYF.

The sample holds a few counts of this clonotype. This chain links TRBV20-1 with TRBJ2-1, with D possibly TRBD2 on 6 matching bases. The CDR3 loop spans 14 amino acids. CDR1 is DFQATT, CDR2 SNEGSKA, per germline (reference sequence). V was pared by 3 bases and J by 7 bases, with 16 bases between. The CDR3 is CSARGGDPGNEQFF. DNA of the CDR3: TGCAGTGCTAGGGGCGGGGACCCGGGAAATGAGCAGTTCTTC.

This clonotype showed up many times. V gene TRBV7-7 combines with J gene TRBJ2-5; possible D gene TRBD1, 5 bases. V shed 2 bases and J shed 5 bases, with 18 bases lying between them. Germline CDR1 is SSHAT and CDR2 is FNYEAQ (reference sequence). The length of the CDR3 is 16 residues. The CDR3 DNA sequence: TGTGCCAGCAGCTTATCCCCCGATCGGACACAGGAGACCCAGTACTTC. Residues: CASSLSPDRTQETQYF.

This clonotype has ten or more counts. The chain carries TRBV2 and TRBJ1-2; 8 positions agree with TRBD1. V lost 0 bases, J lost 7 bases, and 10 bases stayed unmatched. CDR1 is SNHLY and CDR2 is FYNNEI in the germline V gene. CDR3 length: 16 amino acids. The CDR3 reads CASSEAGTGALRGYTF. Written as DNA, the CDR3 is TGTGCCAGCAGTGAAGCCGGGACAGGCGCCCTTCGTGGCTACACCTTC.

This clonotype was detected many times. The chain is built from TRBV5-1 and TRBJ2-7, with D uncertain. Germline CDR1 is SGHRS and CDR2 is YFSETQ. V gave up 4 bases and J gave up 2 bases, with 13 bases separating them. The CDR3 extends over 14 amino acids. The CDR3 DNA reads as TGCGCCAGCAGCCCACCCTACGGTACCTACGAGCAGTACTTC. Amino acid sequence: CASSPPYGTYEQYF.

This clonotype was picked up many times. The chain joins TRBV20-1 to TRBJ1-6; 10 nucleotides match TRBD1. Trimming removed 6 bases from V and 3 bases from J; junction bases left unmatched: 8. The length of the CDR3 is 16 residues. Germline values: CDR1 DFQATT, CDR2 SNEGSKA (reference sequence). CDR3 nucleotide sequence: TGCAGTGCCCCGGACAGGGGGGAACTCTATAATTCACCCCTCCACTTT. Translating it yields CSAPDRGELYNSPLHF.

The table lists this clonotype with many counts. The rearrangement joins TRBV10-3 to TRBJ2-1; TRBD1 is a possible D gene (5 bases). Germline V gene data show CDR1 as ENHRY and CDR2 as SYGVKD. This CDR3 has 12 amino acids. V lost 6 bases to trimming and J lost 8 bases, with 11 bases between them. The CDR3 DNA is TGTGCCATCAGGGACACGACTGATGAGCAGTTCTTC. It is translated as CAIRDTTDEQFF.

This clonotype was counted many times. The chain couples TRBV7-2 to TRBJ1-2, with no clear D. The CDR3 runs 12 residues. Trimming cost V 4 bases and J 5 bases, with 8 bases left between them. Germline CDR1 SGHTA, CDR2 FQGNSA. Written as DNA, the CDR3 is TGTGCCAGCAGCTACGAGGCGTATGGCTACACCTTC. Encoded protein: CASSYEAYGYTF.

A few counts support this clonotype. The J gene is TRBJ2-3, the V gene TRBV18, with 10 bases matching TRBD2. CDR3 length equals 15 residues. From germline, CDR1 is KGHSH and CDR2 LQKENI. V shed 3 bases and J 4 bases; nucleotides not matched to a gene: 4. The CDR3 sequence is CASSPPLAGADTQYF. The CDR3 coding sequence is TGTGCCAGCTCACCTCCTCTAGCGGGGGCAGATACGCAGTATTTT. Drawing the rest from reference TRBV18 and TRBJ2-3, the complete variable domain is NAGVMQNPRHLVRRRGQEARLRCSPMKGHSHVYWYRQLPEEGLKFMVYLQKENIIDESGMPKERFSAEFPKEGPSILRIQQVVRGDSAAYFCASSPPLAGADTQYFGPGTRLTVL.

This clonotype appeared many times. The chain links TRBV20-1 to TRBJ2-3; 9 bases agree with TRBD2. Trimming took 5 bases from V and 2 from J; bases not matched to a gene: 11. CDR1 and CDR2 (germline): DFQATT, SNEGSKA (reference sequence). This CDR3 has 16 amino acids. The CDR3 nucleotides are TGCAGTGCTCAGGCGAGTAGCGGGGGATCCACAGATACGCAGTATTTT. Translation: CSAQASSGGSTDTQYF.

This clonotype showed up many times. This chain links TRBV12-3 or TRBV12-4 with TRBJ1-3; D may be TRBD1 (5 bases). This CDR3 region has 15 residues. Trimming cost V 6 bases and J 1 base, with 13 bases left between them. CDR3 sequence: CASSQLEGSGNTIYF. DNA for the CDR3: TGTGCCAGCAGCCAGCTTGAGGGGTCTGGAAACACCATATATTTT.

The genes are TRBV6-5 and TRBJ2-1; D tentatively fits TRBD1 or TRBD2 (6 bases each). Trimming pared 7 bases from V and 1 base from J, leaving 14 bases between. Looked up from germline, CDR1 is MNHEY and CDR2 is SVGAGI. This CDR3 contains 15 residues. CDR3 amino acids: CASTKRGESYNEQFF. DNA for the CDR3: TGTGCCAGCACCAAAAGGGGGGAGTCCTACAATGAGCAGTTCTTC.

Comment on this clonotype: This may stem from a read error, because a much larger clone lies one nucleotide away. The chain employs TRBV29-1 and TRBJ2-5, with 9 bases lining up with TRBD2. The CDR3 contains 14 residues. CDR1 is SQVTM and CDR2 is ANQGSEA in the germline V gene. CDR3 bases: TGCAGCTTTGAAGGGCTAGCGGGGCGGGAGACCCAGTACTTC. Its translation: CSFEGLAGRETQYF.

This clonotype was seen at least ten times. The chain uses TRBV7-2 and TRBJ2-2; D is unresolved. CDR3 length: 12 amino acids. Trimming left V 1 base short and J 6 bases short, with 3 bases between. Germline V gene data show CDR1 as SGHTA and CDR2 as FQGNSA. The CDR3 region has the DNA TGTGCCAGCAGCTTAGGTCCCGGGGAGCTGTTTTTT. As protein: CASSLGPGELFF.

In its sample, this clonotype was seen many times. The chain recombines TRBV11-2 with TRBJ2-1; perhaps D is TRBD1 or TRBD2 (6 bases each). V lost 6 bases, J lost 2 bases, and 14 bases lay in between. The CDR3 runs 15 residues. Germline-derived CDR1 and CDR2 are SGHAT and FQNNGV. The chain's CDR3 is CASSLEGDPYNEQFF. The CDR3 DNA is TGTGCCAGCAGTCTGGAGGGGGACCCCTACAATGAGCAGTTCTTC.

This clonotype has at least ten counts. The V and J genes are TRBV7-8 and TRBJ2-1; possibly TRBD2 for D (5 bases). Between the trimmed V and J ends, which lost 2 bases and 8 bases, there was a span of 13 bases. This CDR3 has 14 amino acids. Per the germline V gene, CDR1 is SGHVS and CDR2 is FQNEAQ. CDR3 nucleotide sequence: TGTGCCAGCAGCTTAAAGGCGGGCCCGGATGAGCAGTTCTTC. Protein sequence: CASSLKAGPDEQFF.

This clonotype was found many times. The V call is TRBV20-1, the J call TRBJ1-3, with TRBD1 matching 7 bases. Per the germline V gene, CDR1 is DFQATT and CDR2 is SNEGSKA (reference sequence). The V and J ends lost 6 bases and 0 bases, in that order; junction bases with no gene match: 5. The CDR3 length is 14 residues. This CDR3 reads CSASGGGSGNTIYF. CDR3 DNA sequence: TGCAGTGCCTCAGGGGGGGGCTCTGGAAACACCATATATTTT.

This clonotype showed up many times. The rearrangement links TRBV27 to TRBJ1-2, with D possibly TRBD1 on 6 matching bases. CDR3 length equals 13 residues. In germline, CDR1 is MNHEY, CDR2 SMNVEV (reference sequence). Trimming cost V 3 bases and J 6 bases, with 11 bases left between them. The CDR3 sequence: CASSLGRTDGYTF. CDR3 bases: TGTGCCAGCAGTTTGGGGAGGACAGATGGCTACACCTTC.

This clonotype was observed many times. This sequence joins TRBV7-8 and TRBJ2-5, with TRBD2 matching over 11 bases. CDR3 length: 17 residues. Germline loops: CDR1 SGHVS, CDR2 FQNEAQ. Germline trimming cut 1 base from V and 5 bases from J; bases unmatched to any gene: 9. The CDR3 DNA is TGTGCCAGCAGCTTAGACGGGCTAGCGGGGGGCGGGGAGACCCAGTACTTC. Its protein is CASSLDGLAGGGETQYF.

Many counts were recorded for this clonotype. This chain uses TRBV5-4 with TRBJ2-7, with D possibly TRBD1 on 5 matching bases. Germline loops: CDR1 SGHNT, CDR2 YYREEE (reference sequence). Trimming took 0 bases from V and 0 from J, leaving 13 bases between them. This CDR3 contains 16 residues. This chain's CDR3 is CASSLGRQKGSYEQYF. The CDR3, as DNA: TGTGCCAGCAGCTTGGGTAGACAGAAAGGCTCCTACGAGCAGTACTTC.

There are many counts of this clonotype. This rearrangement joins TRBV9 to TRBJ1-1; 9 nucleotides line up with TRBD1. The CDR3 sequence is 15 residues long. Germline V gene lookup returns CDR1 SGDLS and CDR2 YYNGEE. Trimming at V came to 4 bases and at J to 5 bases, leaving 9 bases not matched to a gene. The DNA for the CDR3 is TGTGCCAGCAGCTCGAACCGGGACAGGGTTACTGAAGCTTTCTTT. Its translation: CASSSNRDRVTEAFF.